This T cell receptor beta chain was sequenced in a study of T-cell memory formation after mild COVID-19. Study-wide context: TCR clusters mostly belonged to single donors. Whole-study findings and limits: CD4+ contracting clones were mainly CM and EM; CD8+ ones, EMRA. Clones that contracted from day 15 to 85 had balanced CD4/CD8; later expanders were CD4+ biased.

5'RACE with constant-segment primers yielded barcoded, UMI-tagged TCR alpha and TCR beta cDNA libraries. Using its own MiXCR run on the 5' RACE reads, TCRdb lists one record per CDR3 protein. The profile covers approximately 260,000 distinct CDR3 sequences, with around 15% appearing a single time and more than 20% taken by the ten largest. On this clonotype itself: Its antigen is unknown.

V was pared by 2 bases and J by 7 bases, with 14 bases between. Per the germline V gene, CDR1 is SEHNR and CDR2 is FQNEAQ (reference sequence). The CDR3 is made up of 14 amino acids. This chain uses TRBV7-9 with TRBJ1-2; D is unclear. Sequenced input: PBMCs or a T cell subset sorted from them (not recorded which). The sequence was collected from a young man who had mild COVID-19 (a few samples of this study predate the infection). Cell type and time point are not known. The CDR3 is CASSLHGRAGGYTF. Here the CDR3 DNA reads TGTGCCAGCAGCTTACATGGGCGAGCGGGTGGCTACACCTTC. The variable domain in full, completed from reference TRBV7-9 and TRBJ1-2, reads DTGVSQNPRHKITKRGQNVTFRCDPISEHNRLYWYRQTLGQGPEFLTYFQNEAQLEKSRLLSDRFSAERPKGSFSTLEIQRTEQGDSAMYLCASSLHGRAGGYTFGSGTRLTVV.